This paragraph covers one T cell receptor beta chain sequence. This sample stems from a study of blood T cell repertoires in COVID-19. On the study more broadly: Both acute and convalescent COVID-19 samples were obtained from the United States, Italy and Spain.

The CDR3 is 12 residues long. V was clipped by 5 bases and J by 11 bases, with 15 bases between them. Germline loops: CDR1 MNHEY, CDR2 SMNVEV (reference sequence). Sequencing was performed with immunoSEQ multiplex PCR; in TCRdb, only in-frame clones are kept and a portion is missing. Altogether about 80,000 clones are present, roughly 80% being singletons, with the ten largest covering approximately 12%. V is TRBV27 and J is TRBJ1-1; TRBD1 is a possible D gene (5 bases). The sequenced sample consisted of peripheral blood. The source is a woman between 40 and 55 years old with active or convalescent COVID-19. The CDR3 nucleotides are TGTGCCAGCAGTCAAACAGGCGTCCGGGCTTTCTTT. It encodes CASSQTGVRAFF.